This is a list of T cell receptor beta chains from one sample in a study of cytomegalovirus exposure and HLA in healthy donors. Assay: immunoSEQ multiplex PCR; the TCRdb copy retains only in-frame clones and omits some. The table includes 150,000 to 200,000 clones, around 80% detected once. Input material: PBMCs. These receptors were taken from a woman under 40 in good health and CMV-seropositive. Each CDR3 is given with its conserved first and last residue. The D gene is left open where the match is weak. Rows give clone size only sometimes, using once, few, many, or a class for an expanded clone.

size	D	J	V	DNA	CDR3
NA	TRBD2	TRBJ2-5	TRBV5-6	TGTGCCAGCAGCTATCGGGCGGCGGGAGGGGAGACCCAGTACTTC	CASSYRAAGGETQYF
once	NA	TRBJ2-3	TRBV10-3	TGTGCCACCGGTTATACAGATACGCAGTATTTT	CATGYTDTQYF
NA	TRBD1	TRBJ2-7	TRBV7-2	TGTGCCAGCAACATTCCGGGACAGGGGGCCGAGCAGTACTTC	CASNIPGQGAEQYF
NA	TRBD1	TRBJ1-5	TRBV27	TGTGCCAGCAGTCCCTACCGGTTGCAGGGGGCCGGCAATCAGCCCCAGCATTTT	CASSPYRLQGAGNQPQHF
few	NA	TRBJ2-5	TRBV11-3	TGTGCCAGCAGCTTAGGAACAGGGTCGCCAGCTCAAGAGACCCAGTACTTC	CASSLGTGSPAQETQYF
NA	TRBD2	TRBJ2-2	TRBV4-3	TGCGCCAGCAGCCAACTTGGCGGGGGGTGGGTCTCCGGGGAGCTGTTTTTT	CASSQLGGGWVSGELFF
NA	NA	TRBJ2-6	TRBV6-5	TGTGCCGGCCCGGGTGGTTCTGGGGCCAACGTCCTGACTTTC	CAGPGGSGANVLTF
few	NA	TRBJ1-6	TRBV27	TGTGCCAGCAGTTACGTACAGGGAATCAATTCACCCCTCCACTTT	CASSYVQGINSPLHF
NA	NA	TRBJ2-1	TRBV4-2	TGTGCCAGCAGCCAAGAATATCACGGGGGGCTTACCTACAATGAGCAGTTCTTC	CASSQEYHGGLTYNEQFF
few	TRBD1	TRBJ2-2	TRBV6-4	TGTGCCAGCAGTGGACAGGGGGACACCGGGGAGCTGTTTTTT	CASSGQGDTGELFF
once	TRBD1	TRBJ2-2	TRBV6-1	TGTGCCAGCAGTGGCGGACAGGGCGCGAACACCGGGGAGCTGTTTTTT	CASSGGQGANTGELFF
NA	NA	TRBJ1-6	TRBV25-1	TGTGCCAGCAGCGGGAGGTGGGATTCACCCCTCCACTTT	CASSGRWDSPLHF
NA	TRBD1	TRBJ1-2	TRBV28	TGTGCCAGCAGTTTGGGACAGGGCTACACCTTC	CASSLGQGYTF
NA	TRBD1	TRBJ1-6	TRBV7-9	TGTGCCAGCAGCCCCCAGGGGGCGCGTAATTCACCCCTCCACTTT	CASSPQGARNSPLHF
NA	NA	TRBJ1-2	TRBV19	TGTGCCAGTAGTTATTCAGGACAGAATGGCTACACCTTC	CASSYSGQNGYTF
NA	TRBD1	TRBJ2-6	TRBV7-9	TGTGCCAGCAGCGAGGGGGCCTCTGGGGCCAACGTCCTGACTTTC	CASSEGASGANVLTF
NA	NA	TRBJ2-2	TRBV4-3	TGCGCCAGCAGCCAAGATATCGGTAACACCGGGGAGCTGTTTTTT	CASSQDIGNTGELFF
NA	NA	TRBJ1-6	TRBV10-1	TGCGCCAGCAGTGCATCCGCGGATTCACCCCTCCACTTT	CASSASADSPLHF
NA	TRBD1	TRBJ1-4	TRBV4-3	TGCGCCAGCAGCACAACCCGGGACAGGGGCGGTGAAAAACTGTTTTTT	CASSTTRDRGGEKLFF
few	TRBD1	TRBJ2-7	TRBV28	TGTGCCAGCAGTTCGGGACAGGGAAGAGGCGAGCAGTACTTC	CASSSGQGRGEQYF
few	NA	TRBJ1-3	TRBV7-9	TGTGCCAGCAGCTTAGGGGCACTCCTCCAGGGCACCATATATTTT	CASSLGALLQGTIYF
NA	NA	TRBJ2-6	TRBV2	TGTGCCAGCAGCCGCGGGGCTGGGGCCAACGTCCTGACTTTC	CASSRGAGANVLTF